This is a list of T cell receptor beta chains from one sample in a study of blood T cells in healthy people across ages. Using its own MiXCR run on the 5' RACE reads, TCRdb lists one record per CDR3 protein. The sample holds about 1.6 million distinct CDR3 sequences; roughly 30% are singletons and the top ten take roughly 12%. Input material: blood. These receptors were obtained from a woman in her twenties or thirties in good health. The CDR3 runs from the conserved cysteine through the conserved F or W.

v_gene: TRBV12-3/TRBV12-4
j_gene: TRBJ2-3
CDR3aa: CASTKTWGDTQYF

v_gene: TRBV4-1
j_gene: TRBJ2-7
CDR3aa: CASSQGLAGPYEQYF

v_gene: TRBV20-1
j_gene: TRBJ1-5
CDR3aa: CSARERQGGRNQPQHF

v_gene: TRBV27
j_gene: TRBJ2-6
CDR3aa: CASRFDGANVLTF

v_gene: TRBV7-9
j_gene: TRBJ2-1
CDR3aa: CASSRGSGRAPGNEQFF

v_gene: TRBV20-1
j_gene: TRBJ1-4
CDR3aa: CSANDRGRRNEKLFF

v_gene: TRBV27
j_gene: TRBJ2-7
CDR3aa: CASSLFASGYYEQYF

v_gene: TRBV7-2
j_gene: TRBJ2-7
CDR3aa: CASSQVAGGEAYEQYF

v_gene: TRBV27
j_gene: TRBJ1-1
CDR3aa: CASTNITGDDTEAFF

v_gene: TRBV7-2
j_gene: TRBJ2-5
CDR3aa: CASRRGTPRETQYF

v_gene: TRBV5-5
j_gene: TRBJ2-5
CDR3aa: CASSWLVRQETQYF

v_gene: TRBV28
j_gene: TRBJ2-5
CDR3aa: CASSSRVQGTQETQYF

v_gene: TRBV5-1
j_gene: TRBJ2-7
CDR3aa: CASSLQGIGEQYF

v_gene: TRBV28
j_gene: TRBJ2-5
CDR3aa: CASSLSRWGREETQYF

v_gene: TRBV12-3/TRBV12-4
j_gene: TRBJ2-1
CDR3aa: CASSCDGSANEQFF

v_gene: TRBV12-3/TRBV12-4
j_gene: TRBJ1-2
CDR3aa: CASSQPGQGRSGYTF

v_gene: TRBV9
j_gene: TRBJ1-2
CDR3aa: CASTSRGEDNYGYTF

v_gene: TRBV20-1
j_gene: TRBJ2-7
CDR3aa: CSARGKPDKQYF

v_gene: TRBV30
j_gene: TRBJ2-7
CDR3aa: CAWSGGGTYEQYF

v_gene: TRBV10-2
j_gene: TRBJ2-1
CDR3aa: CASLPGLGHEQFF

v_gene: TRBV2
j_gene: TRBJ2-1
CDR3aa: CASSGASGRRNEQFF

v_gene: TRBV7-8
j_gene: TRBJ2-3
CDR3aa: CASSTRDSVSSTDTQYF

v_gene: TRBV29-1
j_gene: TRBJ2-5
CDR3aa: CSSRGGQETQYF

v_gene: TRBV4-1
j_gene: TRBJ2-3
CDR3aa: CASSQEVRDTQYF

v_gene: TRBV20-1
j_gene: TRBJ2-5
CDR3aa: CSASPGGLAEWLWGGETQYF

v_gene: TRBV3-1
j_gene: TRBJ1-1
CDR3aa: CASSQTGEAFF

v_gene: TRBV20-1
j_gene: TRBJ2-3
CDR3aa: CSARDTGGKGDTQYF

v_gene: TRBV20-1
j_gene: TRBJ1-2
CDR3aa: CSARTEYYGYTF

v_gene: TRBV28
j_gene: TRBJ2-7
CDR3aa: CTSLGGGGTYEQYF

v_gene: TRBV5-6
j_gene: TRBJ2-7
CDR3aa: CASSVRLGTTYEQYF

v_gene: TRBV25-1
j_gene: TRBJ2-7
CDR3aa: CASSEAGILYEQYF

v_gene: TRBV6-6
j_gene: TRBJ2-7
CDR3aa: CASSPHSGTSSYEQYF

v_gene: TRBV27
j_gene: TRBJ2-1
CDR3aa: CASSSPDRLGNEQFF

v_gene: TRBV4-1
j_gene: TRBJ2-6
CDR3aa: CASSRPGAGANVLTF

v_gene: TRBV28
j_gene: TRBJ1-2
CDR3aa: CASSLSGMEGYTF

v_gene: TRBV20-1
j_gene: TRBJ2-7
CDR3aa: CSASGEGLGGVSGSYEQYF

v_gene: TRBV12-3/TRBV12-4
j_gene: TRBJ2-7
CDR3aa: CASSFQRGYEQYF

v_gene: TRBV15
j_gene: TRBJ2-5
CDR3aa: CATYDGTSGMETQYF

v_gene: TRBV27
j_gene: TRBJ2-5
CDR3aa: CASSFRGQGETQYF

v_gene: TRBV20-1
j_gene: TRBJ2-1
CDR3aa: CSATGGQSSYNEQFF

v_gene: TRBV20-1
j_gene: TRBJ1-2
CDR3aa: CSAQPGGSTVHGYTF

v_gene: TRBV7-8
j_gene: TRBJ2-7
CDR3aa: CASSLAGGGAGHYEQYF